A selection of T cell receptor beta chains follows, all from one sample in a study of blood T cells in healthy people across ages. TCRdb independently ran MiXCR on the 5' RACE reads; one entry per CDR3 protein. The top ten hold around 15% of the sample, which has approximately 880,000 distinct CDR3 sequences, under 50% seen once. The specimen was blood. These receptor sequences come from a man aged 30 to 39 in good health. Both conserved end residues are part of each CDR3. A D gene is named only where the DNA matches it firmly. Size tells how often a clone was seen (once, few, many) or the class of an expanded clone, and some rows leave it out.

clone size: NA
V gene: TRBV10-3
J gene: TRBJ2-1
D gene: NA
CDR3 protein: CAISESMGLGEQFF
CDR3 DNA: TGTGCCATCAGTGAGAGTATGGGGTTGGGTGAGCAGTTCTTC

clone size: few
V gene: TRBV7-8
J gene: TRBJ1-5
D gene: TRBD1
CDR3 protein: CASSLDRGLNQPQHF
CDR3 DNA: TGTGCCAGCAGCTTGGACAGGGGCCTCAATCAGCCCCAGCATTTT

clone size: NA
V gene: TRBV12-3/TRBV12-4
J gene: TRBJ2-1
D gene: TRBD1
CDR3 protein: CASSSTGTGVHEQFF
CDR3 DNA: TGTGCCAGCAGTTCCACCGGGACAGGGGTACATGAGCAGTTCTTC

clone size: few
V gene: TRBV10-3
J gene: TRBJ2-7
D gene: NA
CDR3 protein: CAISEVSGNEQYF
CDR3 DNA: TGTGCCATCAGTGAGGTCTCAGGGAACGAGCAGTACTTC

clone size: NA
V gene: TRBV5-1
J gene: TRBJ2-1
D gene: TRBD2
CDR3 protein: CASSPEGGGRTSEQFF
CDR3 DNA: TGCGCCAGCAGCCCGGAGGGCGGGGGGCGAACAAGTGAGCAGTTCTTC

clone size: NA
V gene: TRBV6-1
J gene: TRBJ2-1
D gene: TRBD1
CDR3 protein: CASSAHRTGGNEQFF
CDR3 DNA: TGTGCCAGCAGTGCCCATAGAACAGGGGGCAATGAGCAGTTCTTC

clone size: NA
V gene: TRBV28
J gene: TRBJ1-1
D gene: NA
CDR3 protein: CASSLSAGYAEAFF
CDR3 DNA: TGTGCCAGCAGTTTAAGTGCAGGGTACGCTGAAGCTTTCTTT

clone size: NA
V gene: TRBV5-1
J gene: TRBJ2-1
D gene: TRBD2
CDR3 protein: CASSLASASGGGYNEQFF
CDR3 DNA: TGCGCCAGCAGCTTGGCCTCGGCTAGCGGGGGGGGATACAATGAGCAGTTCTTC

clone size: NA
V gene: TRBV9
J gene: TRBJ2-1
D gene: TRBD2
CDR3 protein: CASSASGGASYNEQFF
CDR3 DNA: TGTGCCAGCAGCGCCAGCGGGGGGGCATCCTACAATGAGCAGTTCTTC

clone size: NA
V gene: TRBV6-5
J gene: TRBJ1-6
D gene: NA
CDR3 protein: CANSPFGPAPNSPLHF
CDR3 DNA: TGTGCCAACAGTCCGTTCGGGCCAGCACCTAATTCACCCCTCCACTTT

clone size: NA
V gene: TRBV4-3
J gene: TRBJ2-1
D gene: NA
CDR3 protein: CASSPDQKGFGEQFF
CDR3 DNA: TGCGCCAGCAGCCCAGATCAGAAGGGTTTTGGTGAGCAGTTCTTC

clone size: NA
V gene: TRBV9
J gene: TRBJ1-2
D gene: TRBD1
CDR3 protein: CASSVGGTGGVRGYTF
CDR3 DNA: TGTGCCAGCAGCGTGGGGGGGACAGGGGGCGTTCGTGGCTACACCTTC

clone size: NA
V gene: TRBV24-1
J gene: TRBJ1-2
D gene: NA
CDR3 protein: CATSDLGGYGYTF
CDR3 DNA: TGTGCCACCAGTGATTTGGGGGGCTATGGCTACACCTTC

clone size: few
V gene: TRBV27
J gene: TRBJ2-3
D gene: NA
CDR3 protein: CASSTSLTDTQYF
CDR3 DNA: TGTGCCAGCAGTACCTCCCTCACAGATACGCAGTATTTT

clone size: NA
V gene: TRBV2
J gene: TRBJ2-7
D gene: TRBD1
CDR3 protein: CASTWDRVYEQYF
CDR3 DNA: TGTGCCAGCACCTGGGACAGGGTCTACGAGCAGTACTTC

clone size: NA
V gene: TRBV7-9
J gene: TRBJ1-2
D gene: TRBD1
CDR3 protein: CASSFTGTGEYYGYTF
CDR3 DNA: TGTGCCAGCAGTTTTACCGGGACAGGGGAATACTATGGCTACACCTTC

clone size: NA
V gene: TRBV5-6
J gene: TRBJ1-5
D gene: NA
CDR3 protein: CASSQNQPQHF
CDR3 DNA: TGTGCCAGCAGCCAAAATCAGCCCCAGCATTTT

clone size: NA
V gene: TRBV5-1
J gene: TRBJ2-3
D gene: TRBD1
CDR3 protein: CASSSEGQRFSTDTQYF
CDR3 DNA: TGCGCCAGCAGCTCAGAGGGACAGCGCTTTAGCACAGATACGCAGTATTTT

clone size: NA
V gene: TRBV25-1
J gene: TRBJ1-2
D gene: NA
CDR3 protein: CASRDSRLYGYTF
CDR3 DNA: TGTGCCAGCAGGGACAGTCGGCTCTATGGCTACACCTTC

clone size: few
V gene: TRBV7-2
J gene: TRBJ2-3
D gene: TRBD2
CDR3 protein: CASSSASGGATDTQYF
CDR3 DNA: TGTGCCAGCAGCTCCGCTAGCGGGGGGGCAACAGATACGCAGTATTTT

clone size: NA
V gene: TRBV25-1
J gene: TRBJ2-2
D gene: TRBD1
CDR3 protein: CASSVGTGLLANTGELFF
CDR3 DNA: TGTGCCAGCAGTGTTGGGACAGGGCTCCTCGCGAACACCGGGGAGCTGTTTTTT

clone size: few
V gene: TRBV30
J gene: TRBJ2-7
D gene: TRBD1
CDR3 protein: CAWNRGTASYEQYF
CDR3 DNA: TGTGCCTGGAATAGGGGGACAGCCTCCTACGAGCAGTACTTC

clone size: NA
V gene: TRBV10-3
J gene: TRBJ2-1
D gene: NA
CDR3 protein: CAISDTGIPGDEQFF
CDR3 DNA: TGTGCCATCAGTGACACAGGGATCCCTGGGGATGAGCAGTTCTTC